Each of the 12 T cell receptor beta chains below was sequenced from the same sample in a study of T cell responses to AZD1222 COVID-19 vaccine. Assay used: immunoSEQ multiplex PCR; TCRdb lists only in-frame clones, some missing. The sample yields approximately 61,000 clones, 81% seen once. The sequencing here drew on peripheral blood, taken 28 days after the second AZD1222 dose. The receptors here all came from an adult who received the AZD1222 COVID-19 vaccine.

The genes are TRBV3-1 (or the pseudogene TRBV3-2) and TRBJ2-2; TRBD1 matches at 10 bases. The J segment lost 4 bases and the V segment lost 4 bases, leaving 6 bases of the junction unmatched. The CDR3 is 16 residues long. Germline assignment: CDR1 LGHDT and CDR2 YNNKEL (reference sequence). The CDR3: CASSRQGAFGTGELFF. DNA of the CDR3: TGTGCCAGCAGCCGACAGGGGGCGTTTGGCACCGGGGAGCTGTTTTTT.

This rearrangement joins TRBV5-6 to TRBJ2-7; TRBD2 aligns across 12 bases. The CDR3 totals 15 residues. The germline CDR1 and CDR2 sequences are SGHDT and YYEEEE. The ends lost 4 bases at V and 5 bases at J; junction bases unmatched: 7. The CDR3 loop is CASSHGLAGKDEQYF. The CDR3 coding sequence is TGTGCCAGCAGCCACGGACTAGCGGGAAAGGACGAGCAGTACTTC.

The CDR3: CASSLAGRGEGYTF. The CDR3 DNA reads as TGTGCCAGCAGTTTAGCAGGGCGGGGCGAAGGCTACACCTTC. This chain connects TRBV28 to TRBJ1-2; possibly TRBD1 for D (5 bases). CDR3 length equals 14 residues. V dropped 2 bases and J dropped 8 bases, with 15 bases sitting between them. Germline CDR1 reads MDHEN; CDR2 reads SYDVKM.

The chain employs TRBV27 and TRBJ2-7; tentatively, D is TRBD1 (5 bases). The CDR3 has 15 residues. The V gene's germline CDR1 is MNHEY and CDR2 SMNVEV (reference sequence). The V gene lost 4 bases and the J gene lost 0 bases, with 13 bases spanning the gap. The CDR3 DNA follows: TGTGCCAGCAGTTCATATCAGGGTCCCTCCTACGAGCAGTACTTC. This codes for CASSSYQGPSYEQYF.

This chain uses TRBV7-9 with TRBJ1-2, with D possibly matching TRBD1 (6 bases). V was shortened by 4 bases and J by 1 base, with 7 bases between the two germline ends. In germline, CDR1 is SEHNR, CDR2 FQNEAQ (reference sequence). This CDR3 region has 13 residues. CDR3 region: CASSSDSNYGYTF. The CDR3 nucleotides read TGTGCCAGCAGCTCGGACAGTAACTATGGCTACACCTTC.

The rearrangement joins TRBV5-8 to TRBJ1-2; the match to TRBD1 covers 9 bases. The CDR3 loop spans 20 amino acids. The ends lost 4 bases at V and 1 base at J; junction bases unmatched: 20. Germline V gene lookup returns CDR1 SGHTS and CDR2 YDEGEE. The CDR3 nucleotides are TGTGCCAGCAGCAGGTGGACAGGGGATTACAAGAACCATCATAACTATGGCTACACCTTC. It yields the protein CASSRWTGDYKNHHNYGYTF.

The rearrangement uses TRBV2 and TRBJ2-5, with 9 bases matching TRBD1. In germline, CDR1 is SNHLY, CDR2 FYNNEI. The CDR3 loop spans 16 amino acids. V gave up 2 bases and J gave up 7 bases; unmatched junction bases: 11. CDR3 DNA: TGTGCCAGCAGTGAAACCCGCACAGGGGGCGTGGGGACCCAGTACTTC. As protein: CASSETRTGGVGTQYF.

The chain links TRBV12-5 to TRBJ2-1; weak D call: TRBD2 (6 bases). Germline values: CDR1 LGHNT, CDR2 FRNRAP. The CDR3 has 16 residues. With 0 bases removed from V and 3 bases from J, the gap between germline ends came to 12 bases. The CDR3 reads CASGLVPGLRYNEQFF. The CDR3 nucleotides read TGTGCTAGTGGTTTGGTACCGGGACTGCGCTACAATGAGCAGTTCTTC.

This rearrangement joins TRBV11-2 to TRBJ2-5; the D call may be TRBD1 or TRBD2 (6 bases each). Trimming shortened V by 5 bases and J by 6 bases, and 16 bases separated the two germline ends. Germline V gives CDR1 SGHAT, CDR2 FQNNGV. The CDR3 spans 14 residues. CDR3 loop: CASSPPGAGKTQYF. The CDR3 DNA follows: TGTGCCAGCAGCCCTCCGGGGGCGGGTAAGACCCAGTACTTC.

This clone was seen only once. The V gene is TRBV6-2 or TRBV6-3, the J gene TRBJ2-7; possibly TRBD2 for D (6 bases). CDR3 length: 12 residues. V was pared by 2 bases and J by 5 bases, with 7 bases between. The germline CDR1 and CDR2 sequences are MNHEY and SVGEGT. The CDR3 is CASSYGGNEQYF. DNA for the CDR3: TGTGCCAGCAGTTACGGAGGGAACGAGCAGTACTTC.

This clone was detected a few times. This sequence joins TRBV11-2 and TRBJ2-3; either TRBD1 or TRBD2 may supply D (5 bases each). Germline values: CDR1 SGHAT, CDR2 FQNNGV. This CDR3 has 15 amino acids. Between the trimmed V and J ends, which lost 5 bases and 0 bases, there was a span of 12 bases. Here the CDR3 DNA reads TGTGCCAGCAGCAAGTCCGGGGCTAGCACAGATACGCAGTATTTT. Translated: CASSKSGASTDTQYF.

The chain links TRBV6-1 to TRBJ1-1, with D unresolved. CDR3 length: 13 residues. Germline CDR1 MNHNS, CDR2 SASEGT. Trimming shortened V by 2 bases and J by 1 base, and 5 bases separated the two germline ends. The CDR3 sequence is CASSESENTEAFF. The CDR3 region has the DNA TGTGCCAGCAGTGAATCAGAGAACACTGAAGCTTTCTTT.